Below, 19 T cell receptor beta chains from the same sample are listed, as sequenced in a study of blood T cells in healthy people across ages. A second PCR of 7 to 11 cycles used a sample-barcoded 5' primer and a J-beta primer mix. Via MiXCR, TCRdb re-called the 5' RACE reads, giving one row per CDR3 protein. The sample lists about 830,000 distinct CDR3 sequences; roughly 50% were seen once. The specimen was blood. Receptor source: a man between 25 and 39 years old in good health.

This clonotype was observed a single time. V and J are TRBV6-2 or TRBV6-3 and TRBJ2-1; no clear D gene. The CDR3 is 14 amino acids. CDR1 MNHEY and CDR2 SVGEGT come from the germline V gene. Trimming shortened V by 6 bases and J by 5 bases, and 14 bases separated the two germline ends. The CDR3 region is CASSLPTPDNEQFF. DNA of the CDR3: TGTGCCAGCAGCCTTCCGACCCCCGACAATGAGCAGTTCTTC.

The J gene is TRBJ2-1, the V gene TRBV7-2; 8 nucleotides agree with TRBD2. Looked up from germline, CDR1 is SGHTA and CDR2 is FQGNSA. This CDR3 is built from 17 residues. V trimming: 1 base; J trimming: 6 bases; junction bases outside the gene matches: 11. The CDR3 coding sequence is TGTGCCAGCAGCTTAGATAGCGGGATTGAGAGCGGCAATGAGCAGTTCTTC. This sequence encodes CASSLDSGIESGNEQFF. Looking up the rest from reference TRBV7-2 and TRBJ2-1 gives the full variable domain: GAGVSQSPSNKVTEKGKDVELRCDPISGHTALYWYRQSLGQGLEFLIYFQGNSAPDKSGLPSDRFSAERTGGSVSTLTIQRTQQEDSAVYLCASSLDSGIESGNEQFFGPGTRLTVL.

This clonotype has only a few counts. V and J are TRBV28 and TRBJ2-7, with D unresolved. Germline CDR1 reads MDHEN; CDR2 reads SYDVKM. The CDR3 is made up of 13 amino acids. Trimming left V 2 bases short and J 2 bases short, with 7 bases between. In nucleotides, the CDR3 is TGTGCCAGCAGTTTAGTTGAACCCTACGAGCAGTACTTC. Protein product: CASSLVEPYEQYF.

This clonotype showed up just a few times. The chain recombines TRBV25-1 with TRBJ2-5, with 10 bases fitting TRBD2. The germline gives CDR1 MGHDK, CDR2 SYGVNS. The CDR3 is 16 residues long. V was clipped by 3 bases and J by 5 bases; unmatched bases: 9. CDR3 DNA sequence: TGTGCCAGCAGTGATGTAGCGGGGGGCTGGGCGGAGACCCAGTACTTC. The encoded protein is CASSDVAGGWAETQYF.

The chain carries TRBV10-2 and TRBJ2-7, with D uncertain. Trimming removed 3 bases from V and 4 bases from J, with 10 bases in between. The CDR3 contains 13 residues. In germline, CDR1 is WSHSY, CDR2 SAAADI. CDR3 nucleotide sequence: TGCGCCAGCAGTGAAAGAAGTCGGTACGAGCAGTACTTC. Translating gives CASSERSRYEQYF.

The genes are TRBV2 and TRBJ1-1; D is uncertain. Trimming removed 7 bases from V and 0 bases from J, with 9 bases in between. The CDR3 loop spans 13 amino acids. Per the germline V gene, CDR1 is SNHLY and CDR2 is FYNNEI. The DNA for the CDR3 is TGTGCCAGCAATCCGCAGGTGAACACTGAAGCTTTCTTT. Its protein is CASNPQVNTEAFF.

The chain couples TRBV20-1 to TRBJ2-7, with 11 bases that match TRBD1. The CDR3 covers 15 residues. V gave up 6 bases and J gave up 4 bases; unmatched junction bases: 11. Germline CDR1 is DFQATT and CDR2 is SNEGSKA (reference sequence). As DNA, the CDR3 is TGCAGTGCCCGGACAGGGACAGGGGGAGGATACGAGCAGTACTTC. This codes for CSARTGTGGGYEQYF.

This clonotype was recorded a few times. The chain joins TRBV4-2 to TRBJ2-5; unclear D gene. V was shortened by 1 base and J by 4 bases, with 7 bases between the two germline ends. CDR1 and CDR2 (germline): LGHNA, YNFKEQ. The CDR3 is 13 amino acids. CDR3 residues: CASSQAGLETQYF. DNA of the CDR3: TGTGCCAGCAGCCAAGCGGGCTTAGAGACCCAGTACTTC.

This clonotype was seen more than once but under ten times. The chain is built from TRBV20-1 and TRBJ2-7; 11 nucleotides align to TRBD1. Trimming at V came to 3 bases and at J to 3 bases, leaving 1 base not matched to a gene. The CDR3 runs to 13 residues. The germline V gene has CDR1 DFQATT and CDR2 SNEGSKA (reference sequence). CDR3 DNA sequence: TGCAGTGCTAGGGGACAGGGGGACTACGAGCAGTACTTC. This gives the protein CSARGQGDYEQYF.

This clonotype was counted once. V and J are TRBV5-1 and TRBJ2-1, with 8 bases that match TRBD1. Germline trimming cut 5 bases from V and 1 base from J; bases unmatched to any gene: 5. From germline, CDR1 is SGHRS and CDR2 YFSETQ. The CDR3 sequence is 15 residues long. CDR3 DNA sequence: TGCGCCAGCAGGTTTGGACAGGGATCCTACAATGAGCAGTTCTTC. Protein sequence: CASRFGQGSYNEQFF.

Here the CDR3 reads CASSREAGSSYNSPLHF. The DNA for the CDR3 is TGTGCCAGCAGCCGCGAGGCAGGCAGCTCCTATAATTCACCCCTCCACTTT. The chain couples TRBV7-2 to TRBJ1-6; D gene ambiguous. Per the germline V gene, CDR1 is SGHTA and CDR2 is FQGNSA. Trimming pared 5 bases from V and 0 bases from J, leaving 14 bases between. This CDR3 comprises 17 residues.

The chain links TRBV7-2 to TRBJ2-7; no clear D gene. Gene TRBJ2-5 matches the end of the DNA better, so the J call may be wrong. The CDR3 has 12 amino acids. CDR1 and CDR2 from the germline V gene are SGHTA and FQGNSA. The CDR3 sequence is CASSSTSETQYF. CDR3 nucleotide sequence: TGTGCCAGCAGCTCCACGTCGGAGACCCAGTACTTC.

The chain couples TRBV6-2 or TRBV6-3 to TRBJ2-7; TRBD2 might be the D (6 bases). Looked up from germline, CDR1 is MNHEY and CDR2 is SVGEGT. CDR3 length: 13 amino acids. Trimming pared 6 bases from V and 5 bases from J, leaving 14 bases between. CDR3: CASSGRLVDEQYF. The CDR3 DNA is TGTGCCAGCAGCGGGAGACTGGTAGACGAGCAGTACTTC.

The chain couples TRBV27 to TRBJ2-5, with a weak D call TRBD2 (5 bases). Trimming took 2 bases from V and 4 from J, leaving 14 bases between them. The CDR3 spans 15 residues. In germline, CDR1 is MNHEY, CDR2 SMNVEV (reference sequence). The CDR3 reads CASSLDNGGRETQYF. CDR3 nucleotide sequence: TGTGCCAGCAGTTTAGACAACGGAGGCAGAGAGACCCAGTACTTC.

The chain combines TRBV20-1 with TRBJ2-5; TRBD2 matches 8 bases. J gave up 2 bases and V 3 bases, and 14 bases lay outside the gene matches. The CDR3 spans 17 residues. Germline V gene sequence: CDR1 DFQATT, CDR2 SNEGSKA (reference sequence). The CDR3 loop reads CSASSRRTSHKQETQYF. DNA for the CDR3: TGCAGTGCTAGCTCCCGTAGGACTAGCCACAAACAAGAGACCCAGTACTTC.

The chain couples TRBV7-2 to TRBJ2-4; 9 positions agree with TRBD1. The J call may be faulty, since TRBJ2-7 better matches the DNA end. Per the germline V gene, CDR1 is SGHTA and CDR2 is FQGNSA. The CDR3 length is 16 residues. The CDR3: CASSLRRGQGSHEQYF. DNA for the CDR3: TGTGCCAGCAGCCTAAGACGTGGACAGGGGTCCCACGAGCAGTACTTC.

The chain carries TRBV21-1 and TRBJ1-6; the table's D call, TRBD1, was not checked against the DNA. TRBV21-1 is a pseudogene. CDR3 size: 18 residues. The CDR3 DNA reads as TGTGCCAGCAGCTCCTCCCGGGACAGGAGCTCCTATAATTCACCCCTCCACTTT. This encodes CASSSSRDRSSYNSPLHF.

This rearrangement joins TRBV6-6 to TRBJ1-2; D gene uncertain. With 5 bases removed from V and 6 bases from J, the gap between germline ends came to 22 bases. Germline V gene sequence: CDR1 MNHNY, CDR2 SVGAGI (reference sequence). There are 16 residues in the CDR3. In DNA, the CDR3 is TGTGCCAGCAGTCCCAATTGGGCGCGCGAGGCGAATGGCTACACCTTC. It is translated as CASSPNWAREANGYTF.

In its sample, this clonotype was seen a few times. The rearrangement links TRBV29-1 to TRBJ2-1, with 7 positions matching TRBD2. With V trimmed by 4 bases and J by 0 bases, 3 bases remained unmatched. CDR1 and CDR2 from the germline V gene are SQVTM and ANQGSEA. The CDR3 contains 14 residues. CDR3 sequence (DNA): TGCAGCGTTGCCAGCGGGAACTCCTACAATGAGCAGTTCTTC. Translation gives CSVASGNSYNEQFF.